The entry below describes one T cell receptor (beta chain). Assay: immunoSEQ multiplex PCR; the TCRdb copy retains only in-frame clones and omits some. The sample lists approximately 200,000 clones, about 80% occurring once. Germline trimming cut 6 bases from V and 3 bases from J; bases unmatched to any gene: 4. From germline, CDR1 is SGHTA and CDR2 FQGTGA. CDR3 length equals 13 residues. The record originates from a study of blood T cell repertoires in COVID-19. Overall study: Whether acute or convalescent, the COVID-19 samples came from the United States, Italy and Spain. Sample material is recorded as cDNA or gDNA derived from T cells, B-cell-depleted T cells, or PBMCs.

Recovered status in Cohort 3 required two negative PCRs, clearance, or symptom resolution. J is TRBJ1-1 and V is TRBV7-3, with TRBD1 matching over 7 bases. The specimen sequenced was PBMCs or T cells enriched from blood (not recorded which). The receptor was isolated from a man aged 35 to 55 who had recovered from COVID-19. CDR3 amino acids: CASRQGLDTEAFF. The CDR3 DNA is TGTGCCAGCAGACAGGGGCTAGACACTGAAGCTTTCTTT. The full variable domain, with the rest looked up from reference TRBV7-3 and TRBJ1-1, is GAGVSQTPSNKVTEKGKYVELRCDPISGHTALYWYRQSLGQGPEFLIYFQGTGAADDSGLPNDRFFAVRPEGSVSTLKIQRTERGDSAVYLCASRQGLDTEAFFGQGTRLTVV.